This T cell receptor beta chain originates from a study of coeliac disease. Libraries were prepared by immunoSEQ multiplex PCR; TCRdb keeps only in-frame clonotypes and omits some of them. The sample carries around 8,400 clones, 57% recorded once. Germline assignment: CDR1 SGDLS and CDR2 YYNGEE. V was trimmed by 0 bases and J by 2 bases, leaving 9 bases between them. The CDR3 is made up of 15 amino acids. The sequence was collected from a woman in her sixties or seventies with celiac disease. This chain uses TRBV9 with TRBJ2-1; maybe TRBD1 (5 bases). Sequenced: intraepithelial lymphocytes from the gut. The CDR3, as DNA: TGTGCCAGCAGCGTAGAAGGGGCTGCCTACAATGAGCAGTTCTTC. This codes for CASSVEGAAYNEQFF.